This entry describes one T cell receptor beta chain. This record belongs to a study of control samples from healthy donors and cancer patients. Some clones are missing from TCRdb's copy, which holds only in-frame ones; the method was immunoSEQ multiplex PCR. The sample has some 120,000 clones, 88% seen once. The CDR3 sequence is 15 residues long. CDR1 is MNHEY and CDR2 is SVGAGI in the germline V gene. Deletions cut 0 bases from V and 3 bases from J, with 9 bases between. This sequence joins TRBV6-5 and TRBJ1-5; D uncertain. The TCR comes from a woman in her 70s in good health. Sequenced material: blood. This CDR3 is CASSYSWEPNQPQHF. The CDR3 DNA reads as TGTGCCAGCAGTTACTCTTGGGAGCCCAATCAGCCCCAGCATTTT.